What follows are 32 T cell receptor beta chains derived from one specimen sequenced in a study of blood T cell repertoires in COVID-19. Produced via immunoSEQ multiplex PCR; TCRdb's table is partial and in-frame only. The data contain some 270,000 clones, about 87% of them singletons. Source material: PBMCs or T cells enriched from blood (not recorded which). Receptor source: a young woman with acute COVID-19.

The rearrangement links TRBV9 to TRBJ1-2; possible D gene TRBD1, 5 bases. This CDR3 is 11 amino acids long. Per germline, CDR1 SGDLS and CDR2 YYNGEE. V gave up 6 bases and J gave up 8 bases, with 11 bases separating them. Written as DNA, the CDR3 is TGTGCCAGCACGGGGGGTATCGGCTACACCTTC. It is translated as CASTGGIGYTF.

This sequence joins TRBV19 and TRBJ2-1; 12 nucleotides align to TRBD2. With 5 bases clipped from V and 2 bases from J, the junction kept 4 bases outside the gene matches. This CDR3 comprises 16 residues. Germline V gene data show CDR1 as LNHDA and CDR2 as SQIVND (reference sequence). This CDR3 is CASSLLAGGTYNEQFF. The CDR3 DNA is TGTGCCAGTAGTCTTCTAGCGGGAGGGACCTACAATGAGCAGTTCTTC.

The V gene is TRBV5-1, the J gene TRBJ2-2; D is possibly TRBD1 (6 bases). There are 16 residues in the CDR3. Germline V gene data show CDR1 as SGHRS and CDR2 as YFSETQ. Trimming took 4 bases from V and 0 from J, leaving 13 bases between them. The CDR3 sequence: CASSPDEGANTGELFF. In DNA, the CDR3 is TGCGCCAGCAGCCCCGATGAGGGGGCGAACACCGGGGAGCTGTTTTTT.

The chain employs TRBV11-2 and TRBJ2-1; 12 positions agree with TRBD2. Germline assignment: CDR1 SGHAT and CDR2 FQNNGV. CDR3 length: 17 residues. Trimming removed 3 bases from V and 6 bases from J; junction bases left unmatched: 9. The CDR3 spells CASSFTKLAGGRNEQFF. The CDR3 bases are TGTGCCAGCAGCTTCACCAAACTAGCGGGAGGTCGCAATGAGCAGTTCTTC.

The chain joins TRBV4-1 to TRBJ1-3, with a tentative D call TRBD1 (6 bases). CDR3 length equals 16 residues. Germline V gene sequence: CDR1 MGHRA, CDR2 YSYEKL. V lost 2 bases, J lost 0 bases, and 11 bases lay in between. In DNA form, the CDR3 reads TGCGCCAGCAGCCAATATACAGGGATCTCTGGAAACACCATATATTTT. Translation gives CASSQYTGISGNTIYF.

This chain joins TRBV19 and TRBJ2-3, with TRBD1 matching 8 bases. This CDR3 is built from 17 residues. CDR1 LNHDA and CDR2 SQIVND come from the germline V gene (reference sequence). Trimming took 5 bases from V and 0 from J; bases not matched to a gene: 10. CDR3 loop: CASSLTGAIFSTDTQYF. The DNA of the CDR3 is TGTGCCAGTAGTTTGACAGGGGCCATATTTAGCACAGATACGCAGTATTTT.

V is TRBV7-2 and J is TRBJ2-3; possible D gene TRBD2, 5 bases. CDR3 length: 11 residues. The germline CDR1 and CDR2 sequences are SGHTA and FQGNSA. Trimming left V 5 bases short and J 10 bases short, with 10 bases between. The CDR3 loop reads CASSLLLAQYF. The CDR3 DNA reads TGTGCCAGCAGCCTCTTACTAGCGCAGTATTTT.

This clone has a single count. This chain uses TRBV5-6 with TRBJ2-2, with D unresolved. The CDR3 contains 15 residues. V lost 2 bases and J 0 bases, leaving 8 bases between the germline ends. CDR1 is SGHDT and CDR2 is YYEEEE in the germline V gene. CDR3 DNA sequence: TGTGCCAGCAGCTTAGTAGACTCGAACACCGGGGAGCTGTTTTTT. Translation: CASSLVDSNTGELFF.

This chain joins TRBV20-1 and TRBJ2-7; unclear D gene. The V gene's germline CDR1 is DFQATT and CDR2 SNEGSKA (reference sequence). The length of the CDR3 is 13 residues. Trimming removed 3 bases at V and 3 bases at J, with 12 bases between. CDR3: CSASTPTNYEQYF. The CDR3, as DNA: TGCAGTGCTAGTACCCCGACAAACTACGAGCAGTACTTC.

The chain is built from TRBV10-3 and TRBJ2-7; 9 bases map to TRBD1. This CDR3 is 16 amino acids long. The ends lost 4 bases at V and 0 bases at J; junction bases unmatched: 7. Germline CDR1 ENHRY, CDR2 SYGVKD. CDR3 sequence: CAISGTGTGSSYEQYF. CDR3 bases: TGTGCCATCAGTGGAACCGGGACAGGGAGCTCCTACGAGCAGTACTTC.

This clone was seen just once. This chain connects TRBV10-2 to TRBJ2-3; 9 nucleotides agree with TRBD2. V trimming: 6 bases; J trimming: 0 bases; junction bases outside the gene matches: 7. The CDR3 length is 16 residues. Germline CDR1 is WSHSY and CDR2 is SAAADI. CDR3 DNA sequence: TGCGCCAGCAGCAGCGGGAGGCAAGCTAGCACAGATACGCAGTATTTT. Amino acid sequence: CASSSGRQASTDTQYF.

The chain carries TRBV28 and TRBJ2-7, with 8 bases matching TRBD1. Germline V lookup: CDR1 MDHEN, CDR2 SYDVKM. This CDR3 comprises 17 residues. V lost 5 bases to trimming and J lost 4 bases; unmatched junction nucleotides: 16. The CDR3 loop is CASSPSDGQGAWYEQYF. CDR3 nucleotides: TGTGCCAGCAGTCCTAGTGATGGGCAGGGGGCTTGGTACGAGCAGTACTTC.

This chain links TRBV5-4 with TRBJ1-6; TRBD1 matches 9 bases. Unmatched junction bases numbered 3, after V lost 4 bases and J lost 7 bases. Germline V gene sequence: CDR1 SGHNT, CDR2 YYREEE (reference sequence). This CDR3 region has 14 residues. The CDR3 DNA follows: TGTGCCAGCAGCAAGACAGGGGGAAATTCACCCCTCCACTTT. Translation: CASSKTGGNSPLHF.

CDR3 DNA: TGTGCCAGCAGTTACAATGGACAGGGCCCTAATGAAAAACTGTTTTTT. It specifies CASSYNGQGPNEKLFF. The chain carries TRBV6-5 and TRBJ1-4; 8 bases map to TRBD1. Germline V lookup: CDR1 MNHEY, CDR2 SVGAGI. Trimming at V came to 2 bases and at J to 3 bases, leaving 5 bases not matched to a gene. The CDR3 is 16 residues long.

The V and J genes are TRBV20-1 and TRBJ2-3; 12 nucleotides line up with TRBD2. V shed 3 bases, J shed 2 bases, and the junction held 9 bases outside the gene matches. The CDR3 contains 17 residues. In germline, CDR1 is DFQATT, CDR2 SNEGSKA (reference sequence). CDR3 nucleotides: TGCAGTGCTAGTACTAGCGGGAGGCCAAGGGCCACAGATACGCAGTATTTT. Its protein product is CSASTSGRPRATDTQYF.

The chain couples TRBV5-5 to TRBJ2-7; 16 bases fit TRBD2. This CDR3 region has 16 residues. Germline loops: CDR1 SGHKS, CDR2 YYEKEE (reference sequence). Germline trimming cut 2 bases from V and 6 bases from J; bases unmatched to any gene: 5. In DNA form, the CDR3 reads TGTGCCAGCAGCTTCAAGGGACTAGCGGGAGGGGTCGAGCAGTACTTC. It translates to CASSFKGLAGGVEQYF. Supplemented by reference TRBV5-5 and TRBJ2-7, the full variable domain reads DAGVTQSPTHLIKTRGQQVTLRCSPISGHKSVSWYQQVLGQGPQFIFQYYEKEERGRGNFPDRFSARQFPNYSSELNVNALLLGDSALYLCASSFKGLAGGVEQYFGPGTRLTVT.

The DNA of the CDR3 is TGTGCCAGCAGTTTGGGGACAGAGCTAGGCACTGAAGCTTTCTTT. Translation gives CASSLGTELGTEAFF. The chain links TRBV27 to TRBJ1-1; 7 bases map to TRBD1. The CDR3 covers 15 residues. J was trimmed by 4 bases and V by 3 bases; bases with no gene match: 8. In germline, CDR1 is MNHEY, CDR2 SMNVEV (reference sequence).

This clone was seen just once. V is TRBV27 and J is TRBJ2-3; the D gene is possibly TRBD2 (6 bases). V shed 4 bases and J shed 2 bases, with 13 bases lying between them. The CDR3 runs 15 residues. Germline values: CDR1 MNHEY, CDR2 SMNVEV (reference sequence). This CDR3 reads CASSSLEGATDTQYF. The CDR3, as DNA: TGTGCCAGCAGTTCCCTGGAGGGAGCCACAGATACGCAGTATTTT.

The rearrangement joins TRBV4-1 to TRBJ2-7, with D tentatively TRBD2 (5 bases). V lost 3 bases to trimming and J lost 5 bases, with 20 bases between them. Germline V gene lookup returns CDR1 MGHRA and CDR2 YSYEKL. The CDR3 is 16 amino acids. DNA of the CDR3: TGCGCCAGCAGCCACGGAGGACCCCCCATACGGGACGAGCAGTACTTC. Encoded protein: CASSHGGPPIRDEQYF.

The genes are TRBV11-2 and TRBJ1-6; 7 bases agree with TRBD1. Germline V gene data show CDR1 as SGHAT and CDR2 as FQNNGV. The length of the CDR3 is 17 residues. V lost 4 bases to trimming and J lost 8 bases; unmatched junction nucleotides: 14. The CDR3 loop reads CASSYVTGVPGDSPLHF. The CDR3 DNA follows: TGTGCCAGCAGCTACGTCACAGGGGTGCCAGGAGATTCACCCCTCCACTTT.

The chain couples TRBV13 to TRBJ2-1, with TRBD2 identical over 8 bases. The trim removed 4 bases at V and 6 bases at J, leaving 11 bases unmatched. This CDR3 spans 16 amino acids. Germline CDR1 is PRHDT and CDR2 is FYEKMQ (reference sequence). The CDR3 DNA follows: TGTGCCAGCAGCTCCCCGGGAGCGGGAGTCTCCAATGAGCAGTTCTTC. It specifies CASSSPGAGVSNEQFF. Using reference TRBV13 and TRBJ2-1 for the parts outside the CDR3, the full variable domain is AAGVIQSPRHLIKEKRETATLKCYPIPRHDTVYWYQQGPGQDPQFLISFYEKMQSDKGSIPDRFSAQQFSDYHSELNMSSLELGDSALYFCASSSPGAGVSNEQFFGPGTRLTVL.

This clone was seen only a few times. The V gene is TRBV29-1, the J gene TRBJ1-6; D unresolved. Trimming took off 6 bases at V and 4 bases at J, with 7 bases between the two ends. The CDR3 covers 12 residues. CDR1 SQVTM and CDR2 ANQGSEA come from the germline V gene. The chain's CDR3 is CSVREYNSPLHF. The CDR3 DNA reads TGCAGCGTCCGGGAGTATAATTCACCCCTCCACTTT.

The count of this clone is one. The CDR3 DNA reads as TGTGCCAGCAGCTTTGGAGGGGTGAACATTCAGTACTTC. It codes for CASSFGGVNIQYF. This sequence joins TRBV13 and TRBJ2-4; D is possibly TRBD2 (6 bases). The germline V gene has CDR1 PRHDT and CDR2 FYEKMQ (reference sequence). Trimming shortened V by 3 bases and J by 7 bases, and 10 bases separated the two germline ends. This CDR3 region has 13 residues.

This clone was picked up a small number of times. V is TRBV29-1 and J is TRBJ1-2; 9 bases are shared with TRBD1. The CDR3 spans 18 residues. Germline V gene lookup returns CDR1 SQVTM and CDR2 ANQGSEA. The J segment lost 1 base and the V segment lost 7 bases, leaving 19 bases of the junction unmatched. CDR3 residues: CSASLQGAILRYNYGYTF. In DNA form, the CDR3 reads TGCAGCGCCTCCCTACAGGGGGCTATCCTACGTTATAACTATGGCTACACCTTC. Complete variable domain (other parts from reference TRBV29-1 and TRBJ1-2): SAVISQKPSRDICQRGTSLTIQCQVDSQVTMMFWYRQQPGQSLTLIATANQGSEATYESGFVIDKFPISRPNLTFSTLTVSNMSPEDSSIYLCSASLQGAILRYNYGYTFGSGTRLTVV.

The CDR3 region is CAIRLAPNNEQFF. The CDR3 nucleotides are TGTGCCATCCGACTAGCCCCGAACAATGAGCAGTTCTTC. The rearrangement uses TRBV10-3 and TRBJ2-1; 7 bases map to TRBD2. V lost 8 bases and J lost 5; bases outside the gene matches: 6. The V gene's germline CDR1 is ENHRY and CDR2 SYGVKD. This CDR3 spans 13 amino acids.

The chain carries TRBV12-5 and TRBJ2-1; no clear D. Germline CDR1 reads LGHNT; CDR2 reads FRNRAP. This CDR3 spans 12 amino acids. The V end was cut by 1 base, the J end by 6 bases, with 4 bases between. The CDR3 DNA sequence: TGTGCTAGTGGTTTGGACAGCAATGAGCAGTTCTTC. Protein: CASGLDSNEQFF.

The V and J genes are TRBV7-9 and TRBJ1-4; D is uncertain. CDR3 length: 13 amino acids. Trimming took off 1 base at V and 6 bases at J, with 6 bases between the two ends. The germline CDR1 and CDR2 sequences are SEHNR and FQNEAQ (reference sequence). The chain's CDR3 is CASSLDFYEKLFF. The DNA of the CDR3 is TGTGCCAGCAGCTTAGATTTCTATGAAAAACTGTTTTTT.

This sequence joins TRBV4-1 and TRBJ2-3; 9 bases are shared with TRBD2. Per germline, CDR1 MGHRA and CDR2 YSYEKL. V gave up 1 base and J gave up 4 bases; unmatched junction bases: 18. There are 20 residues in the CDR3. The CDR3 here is CASSQGGGRARVRVADTQYF. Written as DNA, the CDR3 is TGCGCCAGCAGCCAAGGGGGCGGGAGGGCCAGAGTTAGAGTCGCAGATACGCAGTATTTT.

The CDR3: CASRSALGGRTDTQYF. CDR3 DNA: TGTGCCAGCAGAAGCGCGCTGGGGGGGCGGACAGATACGCAGTATTTT. J is TRBJ2-3 and V is TRBV21-1; the table names TRBD2, a call not compared with the DNA. TRBV21-1 is listed as a pseudogene. This CDR3 spans 16 amino acids.

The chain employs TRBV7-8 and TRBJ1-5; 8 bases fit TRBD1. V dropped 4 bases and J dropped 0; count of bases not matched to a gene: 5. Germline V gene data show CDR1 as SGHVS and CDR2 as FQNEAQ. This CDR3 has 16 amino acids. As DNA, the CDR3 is TGTGCCAGCAGCTCTCCGACAGGGGATAGCAATCAGCCCCAGCATTTT. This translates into CASSSPTGDSNQPQHF.

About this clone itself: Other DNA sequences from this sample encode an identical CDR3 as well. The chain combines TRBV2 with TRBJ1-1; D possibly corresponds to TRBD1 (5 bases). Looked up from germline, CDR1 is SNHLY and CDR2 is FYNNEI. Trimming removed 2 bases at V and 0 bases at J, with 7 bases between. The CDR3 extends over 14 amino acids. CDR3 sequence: CASSEQGMNTEAFF. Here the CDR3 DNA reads TGTGCCAGCAGTGAACAGGGAATGAACACTGAAGCTTTCTTT. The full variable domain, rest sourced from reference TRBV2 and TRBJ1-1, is EPEVTQTPSHQVTQMGQEVILRCVPISNHLYFYWYRQILGQKVEFLVSFYNNEISEKSEIFDDQFSVERPDGSNFTLKIRSTKLEDSAMYFCASSEQGMNTEAFFGQGTRLTVV.

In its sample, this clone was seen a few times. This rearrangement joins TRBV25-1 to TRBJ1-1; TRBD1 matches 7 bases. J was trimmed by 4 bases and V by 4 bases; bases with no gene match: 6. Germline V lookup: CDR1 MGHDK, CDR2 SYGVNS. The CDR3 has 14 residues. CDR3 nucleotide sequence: TGTGCCAGCAGTGCCACAGGGGTCGGCACTGAAGCTTTCTTT. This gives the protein CASSATGVGTEAFF.